The sequence of this T cell receptor beta chain was determined in a study of shared clonotypes between healthy human individuals. Sequencing was at deep level. Clones were read by immunoSEQ multiplex PCR, and TCRdb kept only the in-frame ones, dropping some. The sample contains about 2.4 million clones, approximately 94% of which appear only once. In the case of this clone: Its target is not known.

The study, taken as a whole, reports: Clonotype sharing among donors likely depends on sequencing depth.

The specimen was naive CD4+ T cells from PBMCs. Specified subset: CD45RA+ positively selected. The sequence came from a man in his late teens or twenties in good health. Some clones in this sample may be carry-over from other donors' samples.

CDR3 bases: TGCGCCAGCAGCCAAGATCTAGCCCTAGCAGCGTACTTC. Translation gives CASSQDLALAAYF. The V and J genes are TRBV4-3 and TRBJ2-5; tentative D call: TRBD2 (5 bases). Germline assignment: CDR1 LGHNA and CDR2 YSLEER. Deletions cut 0 bases from V and 13 bases from J, with 15 bases between. The CDR3 is made up of 13 amino acids.